These T cell receptor beta chains were read from a single sample in a study of T-cell reconstitution after alpha-beta-depleted transplantation in children. TCRdb re-derived calls from the PCR reads in MiXCR, one entry per CDR3 protein. The table shows hundreds of thousands of distinct CDR3 sequences, with around 19% occurring only once. The sample consisted of PBMCs from the stem cell graft donor, taken from the stem cell graft. The source is a human donor who donated a stem cell graft to a child with acute lymphoblastic leukemia. Both conserved end residues are part of each CDR3. D genes are given only for firm matches. Clone sizes are given selectively: once, few, many, or a class where the clone is expanded.

d_gene,v_gene,abundance,j_gene,CDR3aa,CDR3nt
.,TRBV5-1,.,TRBJ2-7,CASSLNRAEYEQYF,TGCGCCAGCAGCTTGAACAGGGCCGAGTACGAGCAGTACTTC
.,TRBV5-1,.,TRBJ1-3,CASSFGRSSGNTIYF,TGCGCCAGCAGCTTTGGACGGAGCTCTGGAAACACCATATATTTT
.,TRBV5-1,.,TRBJ2-1,CASSLEGVALYNEQFF,TGCGCCAGCAGCCTCGAAGGGGTAGCCCTCTACAATGAGCAGTTCTTC
TRBD2,TRBV7-9,.,TRBJ2-7,CASSSFTSGSDEQYF,TGTGCCAGCAGCTCCTTTACTAGCGGGAGTGACGAGCAGTACTTC
TRBD2,TRBV28,few,TRBJ2-7,CASSALAGASEQYF,TGTGCCAGCAGTGCCCTAGCGGGAGCTAGCGAGCAGTACTTC
TRBD1,TRBV12-3/TRBV12-4,few,TRBJ1-4,CASSNAGTGFEKLFF,TGTGCCAGCAGCAATGCCGGGACAGGGTTTGAAAAACTGTTTTTT
.,TRBV7-3,few,TRBJ2-1,CASSPSGPSSYNEQFF,TGTGCCAGCAGCCCGAGCGGTCCCTCCTCCTACAATGAGCAGTTCTTC
.,TRBV3-1,.,TRBJ2-6,CASSQDPPVGANVLTF,TGTGCCAGCAGCCAAGATCCACCGGTTGGGGCCAACGTCCTGACTTTC
.,TRBV15,.,TRBJ1-5,CATSRDGTGRQPQHF,TGTGCCACCAGCAGAGATGGTACAGGGAGGCAGCCCCAGCATTTT
TRBD1,TRBV7-9,few,TRBJ2-1,CASNSDRGVGNEQFF,TGTGCCAGCAACTCAGACAGGGGGGTGGGCAATGAGCAGTTCTTC
.,TRBV20-1,few,TRBJ2-1,CSEAREPYNEQFF,TGCAGTGAGGCGCGGGAACCCTACAATGAGCAGTTCTTC
.,TRBV29-1,few,TRBJ2-1,CSVEGQGQNEQFF,TGCAGCGTTGAAGGCCAGGGGCAGAATGAGCAGTTCTTC
TRBD1,TRBV7-8,.,TRBJ1-4,CASRRQGREKLFF,TGTGCCAGCAGACGACAGGGGCGAGAAAAACTGTTTTTT
.,TRBV28,.,TRBJ1-5,CASRDRENQPQHF,TGTGCCAGCAGGGACAGAGAGAATCAGCCCCAGCATTTT
.,TRBV6-1,.,TRBJ2-7,CASMKGVSYEQYF,TGTGCCAGTATGAAAGGGGTTTCCTACGAGCAGTACTTC
TRBD1,TRBV27,.,TRBJ1-5,CASSLGTGIQPQHF,TGTGCCAGCAGTTTAGGGACAGGCATTCAGCCCCAGCATTTT
TRBD2,TRBV7-9,.,TRBJ2-1,CASSAPGTSGYNEQFF,TGTGCCAGCAGCGCCCCCGGGACTAGCGGCTACAATGAGCAGTTCTTC
.,TRBV20-1,few,TRBJ2-7,CSAYGTSSSYEQYF,TGCAGTGCCTATGGGACGTCCAGCTCCTACGAGCAGTACTTC
.,TRBV12-3/TRBV12-4,.,TRBJ1-2,CATPDGYGYTF,TGTGCCACTCCCGACGGCTATGGCTACACCTTC
TRBD2,TRBV6-5,.,TRBJ2-1,CASSVLRSGRPPYNEQFF,TGTGCCAGCAGTGTACTCCGTAGCGGGAGGCCCCCATACAATGAGCAGTTCTTC
.,TRBV9,.,TRBJ2-5,CASSVDGARETQYF,TGTGCCAGCAGCGTAGATGGGGCTAGGGAGACCCAGTACTTC
.,TRBV28,few,TRBJ1-1,CASCLWNTEAFF,TGTGCCAGCTGCCTGTGGAACACTGAAGCTTTCTTT
.,TRBV5-1,few,TRBJ1-1,CASSFRGSTEAFF,TGCGCCAGCAGCTTTCGGGGGAGCACTGAAGCTTTCTTT
.,TRBV27,few,TRBJ2-1,CASSLRLALYNEQFF,TGTGCCAGCAGTTTACGGCTAGCCCTGTACAATGAGCAGTTCTTC
.,TRBV21-1,few,TRBJ2-3,CASSIGLAGGTTDTQYF,TGTGCCAGCAGCATCGGACTAGCGGGAGGAACGACAGATACGCAGTATTTT
TRBD1,TRBV9,.,TRBJ1-3,CASSPFKGAGNTIYF,TGTGCCAGCAGCCCCTTTAAGGGGGCGGGAAACACCATATATTTT
.,TRBV4-1,few,TRBJ1-2,CASSRTGTRDGYTF,TGCGCCAGCAGCCGAACAGGGACGAGAGATGGCTACACCTTC
.,TRBV20-1,.,TRBJ1-2,CSARDPLNGYTF,TGCAGTGCTAGAGACCCCTTAAACGGCTACACCTTC
.,TRBV10-3,once,TRBJ2-1,CAISEGYGDEQFF,TGTGCCATCAGTGAGGGCTATGGGGATGAGCAGTTCTTC
.,TRBV7-2,.,TRBJ1-2,CASTYRRDTGGYTF,TGTGCCAGCACCTATCGCCGGGACACAGGAGGCTACACCTTC
.,TRBV20-1,many,TRBJ2-7,CSAKEDYEQYF,TGCAGTGCCAAGGAGGACTACGAGCAGTACTTC
.,TRBV10-3,.,TRBJ1-1,CAIRERDWNTEAFF,TGTGCCATCAGGGAGAGGGACTGGAACACTGAAGCTTTCTTT
.,TRBV12-3/TRBV12-4,.,TRBJ1-5,CASQRGVRQPQHF,TGTGCCAGCCAACGGGGAGTCAGGCAGCCCCAGCATTTT
.,TRBV27,.,TRBJ2-1,CASSLPSRKEQFF,TGTGCCAGCAGTTTACCGTCCCGAAAGGAGCAGTTCTTC
.,TRBV5-1,few,TRBJ2-3,CASSLGDGPSTDTQYF,TGCGCCAGCAGCTTGGGGGACGGACCTAGCACAGATACGCAGTATTTT
TRBD1,TRBV7-9,once,TRBJ2-7,CASSWGQGAGEQYF,TGTGCCAGCAGCTGGGGACAGGGGGCAGGAGAGCAGTACTTC
TRBD2,TRBV10-3,few,TRBJ2-7,CAISESTSGTGYEQYF,TGTGCCATCAGTGAGTCCACTAGCGGGACCGGGTACGAGCAGTACTTC
.,TRBV20-1,few,TRBJ2-5,CSARDIGLGQETQYF,TGCAGTGCTAGAGATATCGGACTGGGACAAGAGACCCAGTACTTC
.,TRBV18,.,TRBJ2-2,CASSPIPFTGELFF,TGTGCCAGCTCACCTATCCCTTTCACCGGGGAGCTGTTTTTT
TRBD1,TRBV5-1,many,TRBJ2-7,CASSLTGDYEQYF,TGTGCCAGCAGCCTAACAGGGGACTACGAGCAGTACTTC
TRBD2,TRBV4-2,many,TRBJ2-7,CASGGTSGSYEQYF,TGTGCCAGCGGGGGGACTAGCGGATCCTACGAGCAGTACTTC
.,TRBV5-1,few,TRBJ1-2,CASSSSRGLRNYGYTF,TGCGCCAGCAGCTCTTCTCGGGGGCTGCGGAACTATGGCTACACCTTC
.,TRBV6-2/TRBV6-3,few,TRBJ2-2,CASSYPAGISANTGELFF,TGTGCCAGCAGTTACCCGGCAGGGATTTCCGCGAACACCGGGGAGCTGTTTTTT
.,TRBV11-1,.,TRBJ1-5,CASSLTRGTENHSNQPQHF,TGTGCCAGCAGCTTAACAAGAGGGACGGAAAATCATAGCAATCAGCCCCAGCATTTT
TRBD1,TRBV20-1,.,TRBJ1-5,CSATLGQAANQPQHF,TGCAGTGCTACCCTGGGACAGGCGGCCAATCAGCCCCAGCATTTT
.,TRBV5-1,few,TRBJ2-3,CASSLLGLHWDTQYF,TGCGCCAGCAGCTTGTTGGGGCTTCACTGGGATACGCAGTATTTT
.,TRBV18,few,TRBJ2-3,CASSQSIYTDTQYF,TGTGCCAGCTCACAGTCGATATACACAGATACGCAGTATTTT
.,TRBV3-1,.,TRBJ1-2,CASSQDGGDGYTF,TGTGCCAGCAGCCAAGACGGTGGGGATGGCTACACCTTC